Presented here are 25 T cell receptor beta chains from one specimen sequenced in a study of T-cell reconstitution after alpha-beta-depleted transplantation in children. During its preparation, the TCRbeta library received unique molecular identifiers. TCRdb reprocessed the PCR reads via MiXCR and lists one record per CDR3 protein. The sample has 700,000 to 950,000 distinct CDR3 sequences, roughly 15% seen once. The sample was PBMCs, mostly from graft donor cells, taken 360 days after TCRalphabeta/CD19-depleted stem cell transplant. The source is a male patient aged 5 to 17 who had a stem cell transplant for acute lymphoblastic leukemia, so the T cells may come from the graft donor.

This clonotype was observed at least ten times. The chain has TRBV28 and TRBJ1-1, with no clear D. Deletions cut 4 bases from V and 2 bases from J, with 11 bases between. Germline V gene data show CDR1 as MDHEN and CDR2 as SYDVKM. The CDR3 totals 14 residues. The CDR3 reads CASSSFRENTEAFF. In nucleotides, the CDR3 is TGTGCCAGCAGTTCCTTCCGGGAAAACACTGAAGCTTTCTTT. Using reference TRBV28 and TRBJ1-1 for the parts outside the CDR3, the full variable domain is DVKVTQSSRYLVKRTGEKVFLECVQDMDHENMFWYRQDPGLGLRLIYFSYDVKMKEKGDIPEGYSVSREKKERFSLILESASTNQTSMYLCASSSFRENTEAFFGQGTRLTVV.

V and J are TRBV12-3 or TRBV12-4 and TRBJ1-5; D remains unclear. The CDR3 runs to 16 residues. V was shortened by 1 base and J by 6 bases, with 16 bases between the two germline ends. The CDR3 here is CASSLGFGEAGQPQHF. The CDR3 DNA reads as TGTGCCAGCAGTTTAGGTTTCGGGGAAGCAGGTCAGCCCCAGCATTTT.

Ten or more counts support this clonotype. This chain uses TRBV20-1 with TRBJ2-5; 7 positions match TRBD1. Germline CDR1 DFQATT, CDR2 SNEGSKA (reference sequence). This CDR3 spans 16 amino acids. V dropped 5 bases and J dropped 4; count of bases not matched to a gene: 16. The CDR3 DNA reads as TGCAGTGCTGACCTAAACAGGGGCCGGTTTGGAGAGACCCAGTACTTC. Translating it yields CSADLNRGRFGETQYF.

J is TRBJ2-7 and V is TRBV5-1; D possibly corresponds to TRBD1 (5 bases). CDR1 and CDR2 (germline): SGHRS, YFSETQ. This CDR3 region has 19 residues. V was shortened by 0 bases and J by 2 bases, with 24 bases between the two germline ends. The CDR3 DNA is TGCGCCAGCAGCTTGGCCACTCGCCCTAGACAGCAGAGGCCCTACGAGCAGTACTTC. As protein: CASSLATRPRQQRPYEQYF. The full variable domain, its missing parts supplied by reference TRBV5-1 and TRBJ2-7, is KAGVTQTPRYLIKTRGQQVTLSCSPISGHRSVSWYQQTPGQGLQFLFEYFSETQRNKGNFPGRFSGRQFSNSRSEMNVSTLELGDSALYLCASSLATRPRQQRPYEQYFGPGTRLTVT.

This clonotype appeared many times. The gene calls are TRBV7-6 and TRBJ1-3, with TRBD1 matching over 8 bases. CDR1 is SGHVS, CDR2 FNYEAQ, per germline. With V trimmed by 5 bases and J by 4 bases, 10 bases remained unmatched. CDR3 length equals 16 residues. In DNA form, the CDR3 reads TGTGCCAGCAGCACCTACAGGGGGAGACACGGAAACACCATATATTTT. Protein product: CASSTYRGRHGNTIYF.

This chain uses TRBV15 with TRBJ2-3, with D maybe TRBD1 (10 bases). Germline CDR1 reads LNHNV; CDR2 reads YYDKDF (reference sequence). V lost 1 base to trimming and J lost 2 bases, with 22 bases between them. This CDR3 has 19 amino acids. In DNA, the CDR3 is TGTGCCACCAGCAGAGTTTGGGACAGGGGACTAGCAGTCACAGATACGCAGTATTTT. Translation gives CATSRVWDRGLAVTDTQYF.

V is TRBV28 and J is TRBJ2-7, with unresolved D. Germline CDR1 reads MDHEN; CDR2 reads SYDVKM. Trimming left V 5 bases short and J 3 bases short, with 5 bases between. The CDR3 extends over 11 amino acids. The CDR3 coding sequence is TGTGCCAGCAGTACAAACTACGAGCAGTACTTC. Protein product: CASSTNYEQYF. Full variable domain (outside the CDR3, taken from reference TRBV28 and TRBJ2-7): DVKVTQSSRYLVKRTGEKVFLECVQDMDHENMFWYRQDPGLGLRLIYFSYDVKMKEKGDIPEGYSVSREKKERFSLILESASTNQTSMYLCASSTNYEQYFGPGTRLTVT.

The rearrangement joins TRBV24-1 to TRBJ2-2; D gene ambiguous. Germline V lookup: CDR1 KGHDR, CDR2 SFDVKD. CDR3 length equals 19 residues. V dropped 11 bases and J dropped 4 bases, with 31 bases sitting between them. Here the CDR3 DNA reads TGTGCCATCCTAGTGCTTCCCCGGGCCCTTCGGGCAGGCACCGGGGAGCTGTTTTTT. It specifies CAILVLPRALRAGTGELFF.

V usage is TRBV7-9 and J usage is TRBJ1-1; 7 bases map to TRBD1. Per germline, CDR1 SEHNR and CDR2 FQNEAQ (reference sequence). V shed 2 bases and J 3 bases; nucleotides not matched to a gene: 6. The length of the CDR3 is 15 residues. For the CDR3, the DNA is TGTGCCAGCAGCTTATCAGGGGGGGAATACACTGAAGCTTTCTTT. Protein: CASSLSGGEYTEAFF.

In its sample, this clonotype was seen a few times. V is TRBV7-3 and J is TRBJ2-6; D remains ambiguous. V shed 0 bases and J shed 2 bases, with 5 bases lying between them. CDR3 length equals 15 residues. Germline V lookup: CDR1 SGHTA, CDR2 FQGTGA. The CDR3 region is CASSLTRAGANVLTF. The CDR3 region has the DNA TGTGCCAGCAGCTTAACCCGGGCTGGGGCCAACGTCCTGACTTTC.

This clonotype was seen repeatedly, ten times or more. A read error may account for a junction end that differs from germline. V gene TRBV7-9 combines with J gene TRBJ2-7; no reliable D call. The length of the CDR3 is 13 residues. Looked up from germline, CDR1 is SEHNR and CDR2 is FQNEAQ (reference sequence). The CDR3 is CASSFPSSYEQYF. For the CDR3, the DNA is TGCGCCAGCAGCTTTCCTTCCTCCTACGAGCAGTACTTC. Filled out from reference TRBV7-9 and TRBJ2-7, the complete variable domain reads DTGVSQNPRHKITKRGQNVTFRCDPISEHNRLYWYRQTLGQGPEFLTYFQNEAQLEKSRLLSDRFSAERPKGSFSTLEIQRTEQGDSAMYLCASSFPSSYEQYFGPGTRLTVT.

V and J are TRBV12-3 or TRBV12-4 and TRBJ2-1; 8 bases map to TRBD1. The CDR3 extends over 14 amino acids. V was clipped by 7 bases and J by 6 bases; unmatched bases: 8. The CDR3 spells CASTAGQAPNEQFF. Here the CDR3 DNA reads TGTGCCAGCACCGCGGGACAGGCCCCCAATGAGCAGTTCTTC.

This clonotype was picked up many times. CDR3 bases: TGTGCCAGCAGCGTAACCCCCCGTGGTGAGAACACCGGGGAGCTGTTTTTT. It yields the protein CASSVTPRGENTGELFF. The J gene is TRBJ2-2, the V gene TRBV9; D is unresolved. Trimming took 1 base from V and 1 from J, leaving 14 bases between them. The CDR3 contains 17 residues. CDR1 and CDR2 (germline): SGDLS, YYNGEE.

CDR3 coding DNA: TGTGCCAGCAGCCCGACTAGGTGGGACAATGAGCAGTTCTTC. It yields the protein CASSPTRWDNEQFF. The J gene is TRBJ2-1, the V gene TRBV7-3, with TRBD2 as a possible D gene (6 bases). Per germline, CDR1 SGHTA and CDR2 FQGTGA. V lost 5 bases and J 5 bases, leaving 13 bases between the germline ends. The CDR3 covers 14 residues.

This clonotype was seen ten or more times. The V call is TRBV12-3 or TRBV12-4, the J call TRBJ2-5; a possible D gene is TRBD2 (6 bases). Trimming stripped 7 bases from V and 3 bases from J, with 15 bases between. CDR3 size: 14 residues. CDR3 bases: TGTGCCAGCAAAGGGGTCCGGACTAAAGAGACCCAGTACTTC. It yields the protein CASKGVRTKETQYF.

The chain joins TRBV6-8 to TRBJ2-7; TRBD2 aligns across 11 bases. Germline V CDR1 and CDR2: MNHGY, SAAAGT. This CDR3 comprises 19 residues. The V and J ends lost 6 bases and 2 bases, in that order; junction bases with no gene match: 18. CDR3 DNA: TGTGCCAGCAGCTCCTCGGTAGCGGGAGGGACCACGACTACCTACGAGCAGTACTTC. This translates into CASSSSVAGGTTTTYEQYF.

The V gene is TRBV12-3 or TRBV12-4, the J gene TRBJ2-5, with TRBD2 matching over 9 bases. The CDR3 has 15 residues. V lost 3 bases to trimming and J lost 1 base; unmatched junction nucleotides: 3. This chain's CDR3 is CASSFLAGAQETQYF. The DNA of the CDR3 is TGTGCCAGCAGTTTTTTAGCGGGAGCCCAAGAGACCCAGTACTTC.

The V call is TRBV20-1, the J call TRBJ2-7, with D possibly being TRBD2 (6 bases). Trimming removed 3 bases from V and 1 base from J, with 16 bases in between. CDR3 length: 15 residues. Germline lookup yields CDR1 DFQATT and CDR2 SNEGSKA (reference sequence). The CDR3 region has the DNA TGCAGTGCTAGGGAGTTAGCGGATACATCCTACGAGCAGTACTTC. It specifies CSARELADTSYEQYF.

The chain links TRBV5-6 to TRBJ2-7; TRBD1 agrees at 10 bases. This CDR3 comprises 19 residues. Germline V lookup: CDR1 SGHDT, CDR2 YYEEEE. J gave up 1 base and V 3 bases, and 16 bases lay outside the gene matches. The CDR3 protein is CASSSLMTGGPARSYEQYF. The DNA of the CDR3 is TGTGCCAGCAGCTCCCTCATGACAGGGGGCCCGGCAAGGTCCTACGAGCAGTACTTC.

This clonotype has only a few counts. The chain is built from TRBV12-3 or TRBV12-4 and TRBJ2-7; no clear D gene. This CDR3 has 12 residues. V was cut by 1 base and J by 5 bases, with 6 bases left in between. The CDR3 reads CASSLGPDEQYF. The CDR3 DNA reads TGTGCCAGCAGTTTAGGGCCCGACGAGCAGTACTTC.

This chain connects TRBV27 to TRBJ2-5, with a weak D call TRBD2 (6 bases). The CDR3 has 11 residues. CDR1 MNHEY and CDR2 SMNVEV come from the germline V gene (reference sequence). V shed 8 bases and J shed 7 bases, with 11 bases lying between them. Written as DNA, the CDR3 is TGTGCCAGCGGGGGGTATTGGACCCAGTACTTC. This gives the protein CASGGYWTQYF.

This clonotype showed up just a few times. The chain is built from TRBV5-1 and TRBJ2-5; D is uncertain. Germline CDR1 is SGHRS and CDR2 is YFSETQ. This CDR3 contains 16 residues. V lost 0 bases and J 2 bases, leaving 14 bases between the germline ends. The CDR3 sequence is CASSLAESRGQETQYF. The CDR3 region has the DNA TGCGCCAGCAGCTTGGCCGAATCAAGAGGTCAAGAGACCCAGTACTTC.

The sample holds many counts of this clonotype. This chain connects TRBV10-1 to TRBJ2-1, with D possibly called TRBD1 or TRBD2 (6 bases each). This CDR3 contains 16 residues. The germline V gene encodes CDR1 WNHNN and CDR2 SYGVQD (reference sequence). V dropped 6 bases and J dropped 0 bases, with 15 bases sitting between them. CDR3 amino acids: CASSGGGTLSYNEQFF. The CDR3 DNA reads TGCGCCAGCAGCGGGGGCGGGACTCTCTCCTACAATGAGCAGTTCTTC.

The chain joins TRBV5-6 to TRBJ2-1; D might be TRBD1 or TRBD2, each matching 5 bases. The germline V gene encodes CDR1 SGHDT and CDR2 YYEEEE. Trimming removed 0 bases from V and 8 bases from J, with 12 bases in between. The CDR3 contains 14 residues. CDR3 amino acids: CASSLGVRGDEQFF. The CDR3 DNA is TGTGCCAGCAGCTTGGGTGTGAGAGGGGATGAGCAGTTCTTC.

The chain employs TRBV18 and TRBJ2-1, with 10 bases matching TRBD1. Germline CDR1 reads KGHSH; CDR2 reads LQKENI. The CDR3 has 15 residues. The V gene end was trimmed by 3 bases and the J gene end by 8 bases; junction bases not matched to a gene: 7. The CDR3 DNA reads TGTGCCAGCTCACCCGGGACAGGGGACGTTGATGAGCAGTTCTTC. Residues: CASSPGTGDVDEQFF.